This TCR beta chain was observed in a study of cytomegalovirus exposure and HLA in healthy donors. Study in general: Out of 398 genotyped donors, about 80% belonged to the Caucasian-associated ancestry cluster. Study-level findings and limits: Immune exposure data for these donors was limited to CMV serostatus. Confirmation in vitro established that a few CMV-associated chains were specific for CMV antigens.

This clone was observed a few times. The target antigen is unknown. The CDR3 is 16 amino acids. Trimming removed 4 bases from V and 4 bases from J; junction bases left unmatched: 12. The germline gives CDR1 SGHNT, CDR2 YYREEE (reference sequence). 60 Vbeta and 13 Jbeta primers were used in PCR. Here immunoSEQ multiplex PCR was the method, and the copy in TCRdb shows in-frame clones only, minus some. The repertoire holds approximately 130,000 clones, with 8.5% to 9% as singletons. The receptor was derived from a woman aged 40 to 50 in good health and CMV-seropositive. The chain links TRBV5-4 to TRBJ1-2; 8 nucleotides match TRBD1. The sequenced sample consisted of PBMCs. The CDR3 region is CASSLWTGNVGYGYTF. CDR3 bases: TGTGCCAGCAGCCTCTGGACAGGGAATGTAGGCTATGGCTACACCTTC.